This TCR beta chain appears in the sequencing data of a study of blood T cell repertoires in COVID-19. About the study: Donors in the United States, Italy and Spain gave samples during acute or convalescent COVID-19.

Authors' data handling: Amplifying reference gene primers gave estimates of nucleated cell counts. TCRdb's table, derived via immunoSEQ multiplex PCR, lists solely in-frame clones and lacks some. The D gene and trimming were derived from the DNA, and the V and J assignments and clone size from that table. This repertoire shows some 290,000 clones, roughly nine tenths found once; its top ten account for about 12%. Seattle enrolled patients during active infection and tracked them longitudinally. Sample: peripheral blood. The clonotype comes from a woman in her 30s with COVID-19, enrolled during active disease.

CDR3 coding DNA: TGTGCCAGCAGCGCACCCAGACTAGCGGGGCCCACAGATACGCAGTATTTT. Its translation is CASSAPRLAGPTDTQYF. The rearrangement joins TRBV7-8 to TRBJ2-3; 11 nucleotides match TRBD2. The CDR3 has 17 amino acids. The V segment lost 5 bases and the J segment 2 bases; nucleotides outside the gene matches: 9. Germline V gene data show CDR1 as SGHVS and CDR2 as FQNEAQ.